Following are 6 T cell receptor beta chains from one sample sequenced in a study of T cells after yellow fever vaccination. TCRdb reprocessed the 5' RACE reads with MiXCR, giving one entry per CDR3 protein. The sample lists about 230,000 distinct CDR3 sequences; more than 6.5% were seen once. Sequenced material: CD4+ T cells sorted from PBMCs, taken on the day of the yellow fever booster vaccination. Receptor source: a man younger than 40 who received the YFV17D yellow fever vaccine.

This chain links TRBV12-3 or TRBV12-4 with TRBJ2-7; possibly TRBD1 or TRBD2 for D (6 bases each). Trimming pared 3 bases from V and 4 bases from J, leaving 13 bases between. CDR3 length equals 14 residues. This CDR3 reads CASSFRGGIYEQYF. CDR3 sequence (DNA): TGTGCCAGCAGTTTCAGGGGCGGGATTTACGAGCAGTACTTC.

This clonotype was seen ten or more times. CDR3 residues: CASSPDPHYGYTF. As DNA, the CDR3 is TGTGCCAGCAGCCCTGACCCTCACTATGGCTACACCTTC. The chain joins TRBV12-3 or TRBV12-4 to TRBJ1-2; the D is unclear. The length of the CDR3 is 13 residues. The V end lost 6 bases, the J end lost 3 bases, and 11 bases lay between the germline ends.

This clonotype was found a few times. V is TRBV12-3 or TRBV12-4 and J is TRBJ2-7; the D is unclear. This CDR3 has 13 residues. V dropped 3 bases and J dropped 1 base, with 7 bases sitting between them. CDR3 DNA sequence: TGTGCCAGCAGTTTTCAAAGATCCTACGAGCAGTACTTC. It codes for CASSFQRSYEQYF.

J is TRBJ2-2 and V is TRBV19; 8 bases are a match to TRBD2. CDR1 is LNHDA, CDR2 SQIVND, per germline (reference sequence). The J segment lost 2 bases and the V segment lost 4 bases, leaving 3 bases of the junction unmatched. This CDR3 region has 15 residues. The CDR3 sequence is CASSNSGANTGELFF. CDR3 bases: TGTGCCAGTAGTAATAGCGGGGCTAACACCGGGGAGCTGTTTTTT.

This clonotype was picked up a small number of times. This sequence joins TRBV29-1 and TRBJ2-5, with D possibly TRBD2 on 5 matching bases. CDR3 size: 14 residues. The germline CDR1 and CDR2 sequences are SQVTM and ANQGSEA. The ends were cut back, 0 bases at V and 4 bases at J, with 12 bases in the middle. CDR3 DNA: TGCAGCGTTGAAGATCGGGGTCAACCAGAGACCCAGTACTTC. It codes for CSVEDRGQPETQYF.

This clonotype has just a few counts. The genes are TRBV18 and TRBJ2-1; TRBD1 is a possible D gene (5 bases). The germline V and J ends were trimmed by 6 bases and 0 bases, with 15 bases remaining between them. The V gene's germline CDR1 is KGHSH and CDR2 LQKENI. CDR3 size: 16 residues. CDR3 sequence: CASSEQADSSYNEQFF. CDR3 coding DNA: TGTGCCAGCTCGGAACAGGCCGACAGCTCCTACAATGAGCAGTTCTTC.